The source of this TCR beta chain is a study of T cells after posttransplantation cyclophosphamide. Study-wide results and limits: Later blood repertoires were often dominated by clones from the donor CD8+ memory compartment.

Points on this clone: What it binds is not known.

Method: immunoSEQ multiplex PCR; TCRdb's copy keeps in-frame clones and lacks some. The table shows about 52,000 clones, with approximately 86% occurring only once. The receptor was isolated from a man aged 25-45 years with a blood cancer, CMV-positive, and with a related stem cell donor. Source material: PBMCs.

In DNA, the CDR3 is TGTGCCATCAGGGATGGACAGTTAGCCGGGGAGCTGTTTTTT. Its protein is CAIRDGQLAGELFF. The chain carries TRBV10-3 and TRBJ2-2; a weak D match, TRBD1 (6 bases). In germline, CDR1 is ENHRY, CDR2 SYGVKD. The CDR3 spans 14 residues. Trimming cost V 6 bases and J 6 bases, with 14 bases left between them.